This T cell receptor (beta chain) was profiled in a study of beta chain features in type 1 diabetes. As for the study in general: Cell yields, gender and age were similar in healthy donors and patients. General study findings and limits: Shortening of TCRB CDR3s, moderate but significant, appeared in all four CD4+ subsets of Type 1 diabetes patients.

CDR1 and CDR2 from the germline V gene are ENHRY and SYGVKD. The ends were cut back, 10 bases at V and 6 bases at J, with 7 bases in the middle. CDR3 size: 10 residues. A note on this clone: What it recognizes is unknown.

As every portion of the isolated RNA was reverse transcribed, the sequencing read expressed TCRB transcripts. The average output of naive, central memory and regulatory T cell samples was about 3.57 million reads. Assay used: immunoSEQ multiplex PCR; TCRdb lists only in-frame clones, some missing. The table lists approximately 250,000 clones, 14% of them singletons. The sample comprised naive CD4+ T cells from blood. The chain has TRBV10-3 and TRBJ2-1; D remains unclear. The clonotype was recovered from a woman between 35 and 50 years old in good health. The CDR3 is CASGINEQFF. The CDR3 nucleotides are TGTGCCAGCGGAATCAATGAGCAGTTCTTC.